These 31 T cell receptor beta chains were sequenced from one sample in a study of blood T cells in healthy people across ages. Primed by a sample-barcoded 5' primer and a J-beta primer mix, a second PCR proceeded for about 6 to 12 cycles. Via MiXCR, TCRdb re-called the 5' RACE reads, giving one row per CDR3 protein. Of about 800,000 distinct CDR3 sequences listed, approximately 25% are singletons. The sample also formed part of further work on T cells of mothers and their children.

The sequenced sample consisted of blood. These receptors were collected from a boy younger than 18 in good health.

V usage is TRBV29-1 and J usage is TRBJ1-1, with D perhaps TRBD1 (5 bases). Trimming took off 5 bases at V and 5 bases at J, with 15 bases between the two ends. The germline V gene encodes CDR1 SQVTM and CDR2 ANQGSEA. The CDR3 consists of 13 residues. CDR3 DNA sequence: TGCAGCGTTACGGTCAGGGATTCTACTGAAGCTTTCTTT. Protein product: CSVTVRDSTEAFF.

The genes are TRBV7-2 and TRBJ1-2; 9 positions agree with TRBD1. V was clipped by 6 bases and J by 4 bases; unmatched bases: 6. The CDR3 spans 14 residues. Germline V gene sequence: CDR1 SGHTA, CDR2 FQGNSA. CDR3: CASRGDRDGYGYTF. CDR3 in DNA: TGTGCCAGCAGAGGGGACAGGGACGGCTATGGCTACACCTTC.

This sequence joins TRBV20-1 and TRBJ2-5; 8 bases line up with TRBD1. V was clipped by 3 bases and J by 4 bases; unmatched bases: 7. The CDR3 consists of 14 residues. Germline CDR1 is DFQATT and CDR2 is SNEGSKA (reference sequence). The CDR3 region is CSARFTGGIETQYF. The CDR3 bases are TGCAGTGCTAGGTTTACAGGGGGAATAGAGACCCAGTACTTC.

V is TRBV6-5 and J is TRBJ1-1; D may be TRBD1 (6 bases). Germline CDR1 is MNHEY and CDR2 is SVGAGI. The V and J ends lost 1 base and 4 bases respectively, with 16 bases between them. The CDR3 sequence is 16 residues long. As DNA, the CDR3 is TGTGCCAGCAGTTACTTACGACAGGCTTTCCCCACTGAAGCTTTCTTT. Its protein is CASSYLRQAFPTEAFF.

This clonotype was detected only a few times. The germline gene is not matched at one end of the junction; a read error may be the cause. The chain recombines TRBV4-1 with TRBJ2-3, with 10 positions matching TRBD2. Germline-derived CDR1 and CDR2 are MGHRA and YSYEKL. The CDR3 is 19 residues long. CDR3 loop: CASSQDWLAGALGTDTRYF. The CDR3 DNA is TGCGCCAGCAGCCAAGATTGGCTAGCGGGAGCTTTAGGCACAGATACGCGGTATTTT.

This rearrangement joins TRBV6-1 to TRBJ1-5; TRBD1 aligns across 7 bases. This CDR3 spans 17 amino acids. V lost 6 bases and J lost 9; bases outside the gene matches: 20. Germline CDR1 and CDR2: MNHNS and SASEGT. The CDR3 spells CASSRQIDRDLGGPQHF. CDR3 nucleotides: TGTGCCAGCAGCAGACAGATTGACAGGGACCTTGGGGGGCCCCAGCATTTT.

In nucleotides, the CDR3 is TGTGCCAGCAGCCCCTACAGGGGCCATGAGCAGTTCTTC. This translates into CASSPYRGHEQFF. The chain recombines TRBV14 with TRBJ2-1, with 7 nucleotides matching TRBD1. CDR3 length equals 13 residues. Germline V gives CDR1 SGHDN, CDR2 FVKESK. Trimming took 4 bases from V and 8 from J; bases not matched to a gene: 5.

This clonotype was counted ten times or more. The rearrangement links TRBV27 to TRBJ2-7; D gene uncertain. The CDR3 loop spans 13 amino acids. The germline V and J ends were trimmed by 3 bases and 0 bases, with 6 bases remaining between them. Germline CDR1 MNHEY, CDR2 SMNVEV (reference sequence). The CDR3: CASSFGHSYEQYF. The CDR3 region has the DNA TGTGCCAGCAGTTTCGGGCACTCCTACGAGCAGTACTTC.

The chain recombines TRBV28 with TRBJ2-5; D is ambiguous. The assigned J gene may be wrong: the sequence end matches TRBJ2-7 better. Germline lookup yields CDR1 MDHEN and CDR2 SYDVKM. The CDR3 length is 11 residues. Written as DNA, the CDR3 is TGTGCCAGCAGTACTGAATACGAGCAGTACTTC. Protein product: CASSTEYEQYF.

The CDR3 DNA reads as TGTGCCAGCAGCATCTTAAGCGGGCCTAGGGATGAGCAGTTCTTC. Its protein is CASSILSGPRDEQFF. This chain connects TRBV7-3 to TRBJ2-1; a weak D match, TRBD2 (6 bases). CDR3 length equals 15 residues. Germline V gene lookup returns CDR1 SGHTA and CDR2 FQGTGA. Trimming removed 5 bases at V and 8 bases at J, with 19 bases between.

CDR3 sequence (DNA): TGTGCCAGCAGCAATGACCCCACAGATACGCAGTATTTT. Protein sequence: CASSNDPTDTQYF. The chain carries TRBV7-9 and TRBJ2-3; D unclear. V dropped 5 bases and J dropped 2 bases, with 8 bases sitting between them. Germline V lookup: CDR1 SEHNR, CDR2 FQNEAQ (reference sequence). This CDR3 spans 13 amino acids.

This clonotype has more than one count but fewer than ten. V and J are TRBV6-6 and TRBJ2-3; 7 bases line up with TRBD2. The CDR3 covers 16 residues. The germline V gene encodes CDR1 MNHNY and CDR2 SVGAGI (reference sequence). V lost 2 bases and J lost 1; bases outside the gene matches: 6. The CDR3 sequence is CASSYLREYGTDTQYF. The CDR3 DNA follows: TGTGCCAGCAGTTACCTGCGGGAGTACGGCACAGATACGCAGTATTTT.

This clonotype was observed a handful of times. CDR3 in DNA: TGTGCCATCAGTGTAGGGGAGGGCCCCTTCGACAATGAGCAGTTCTTC. This gives the protein CAISVGEGPFDNEQFF. The rearrangement uses TRBV10-3 and TRBJ2-1, with 7 nucleotides matching TRBD2. CDR3 length: 16 residues. The V gene end was trimmed by 4 bases and the J gene end by 5 bases; junction bases not matched to a gene: 11. Per the germline V gene, CDR1 is ENHRY and CDR2 is SYGVKD.

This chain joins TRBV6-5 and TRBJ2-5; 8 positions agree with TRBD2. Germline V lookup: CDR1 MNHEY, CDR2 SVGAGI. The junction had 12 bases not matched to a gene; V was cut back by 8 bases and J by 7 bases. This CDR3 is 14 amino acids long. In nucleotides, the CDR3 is TGTGCCAGCTCAGCCGGGAGGGGCCCGGGGACCCAGTACTTC. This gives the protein CASSAGRGPGTQYF.

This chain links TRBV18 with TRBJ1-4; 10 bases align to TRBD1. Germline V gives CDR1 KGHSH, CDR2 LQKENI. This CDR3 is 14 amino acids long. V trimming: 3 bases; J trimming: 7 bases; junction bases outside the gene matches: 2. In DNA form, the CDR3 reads TGTGCCAGCTCACCGGACAGGGGGTTTGAAAAACTGTTTTTT. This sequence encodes CASSPDRGFEKLFF.

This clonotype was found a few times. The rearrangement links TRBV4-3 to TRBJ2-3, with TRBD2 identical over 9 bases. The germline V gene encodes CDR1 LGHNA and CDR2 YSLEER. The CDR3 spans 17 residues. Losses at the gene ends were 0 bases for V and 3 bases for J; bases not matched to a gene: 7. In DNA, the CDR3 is TGCGCCAGCAGCCAAGAACAGGGGCTAGCGGGAACAGATACGCAGTATTTT. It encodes CASSQEQGLAGTDTQYF.

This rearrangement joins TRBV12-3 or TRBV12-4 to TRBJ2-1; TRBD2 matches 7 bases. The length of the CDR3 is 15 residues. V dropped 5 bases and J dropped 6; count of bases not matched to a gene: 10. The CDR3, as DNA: TGTGCCAGCAGTATCCCGACTAGCTGGGGCAATGAGCAGTTCTTC. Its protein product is CASSIPTSWGNEQFF.

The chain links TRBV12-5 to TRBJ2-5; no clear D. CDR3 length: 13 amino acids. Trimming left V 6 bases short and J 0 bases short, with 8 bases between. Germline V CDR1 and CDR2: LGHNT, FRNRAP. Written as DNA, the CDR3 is TGTGCTAGTGGGGACGGGTACCAAGAGACCCAGTACTTC. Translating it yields CASGDGYQETQYF.

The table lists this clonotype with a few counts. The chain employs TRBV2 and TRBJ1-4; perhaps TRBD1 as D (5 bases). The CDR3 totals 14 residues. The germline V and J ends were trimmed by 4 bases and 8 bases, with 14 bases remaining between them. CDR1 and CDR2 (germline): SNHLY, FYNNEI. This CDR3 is CASSVGRSTEKLFF. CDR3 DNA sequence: TGTGCCAGCAGTGTGGGACGGAGCACGGAAAAACTGTTTTTT.

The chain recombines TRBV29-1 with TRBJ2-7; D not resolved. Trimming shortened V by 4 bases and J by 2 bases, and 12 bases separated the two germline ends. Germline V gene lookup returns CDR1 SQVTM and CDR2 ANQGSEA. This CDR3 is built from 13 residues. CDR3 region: CSVAGSPTYEQYF. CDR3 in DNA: TGCAGCGTTGCGGGCAGCCCCACCTACGAGCAGTACTTC.

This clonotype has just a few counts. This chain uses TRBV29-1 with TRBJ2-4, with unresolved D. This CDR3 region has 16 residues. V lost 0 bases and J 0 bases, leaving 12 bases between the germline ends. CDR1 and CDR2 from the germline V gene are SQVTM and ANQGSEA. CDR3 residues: CSVEETPRLAKNIQYF. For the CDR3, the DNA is TGCAGCGTTGAAGAAACACCTCGTTTAGCCAAAAACATTCAGTACTTC.

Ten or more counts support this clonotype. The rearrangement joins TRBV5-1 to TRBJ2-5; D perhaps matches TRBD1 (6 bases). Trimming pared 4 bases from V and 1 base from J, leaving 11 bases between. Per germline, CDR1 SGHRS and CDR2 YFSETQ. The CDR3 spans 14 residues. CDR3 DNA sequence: TGCGCCAGCAGCATGAAGACAGGCCAAGAGACCCAGTACTTC. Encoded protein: CASSMKTGQETQYF.

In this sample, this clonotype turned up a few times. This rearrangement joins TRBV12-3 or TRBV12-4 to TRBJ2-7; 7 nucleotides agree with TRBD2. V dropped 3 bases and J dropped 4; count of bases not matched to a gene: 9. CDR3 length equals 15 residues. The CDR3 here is CASSFNVGGGYEQYF. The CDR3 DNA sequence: TGTGCCAGCAGTTTTAACGTTGGCGGGGGTTACGAGCAGTACTTC.

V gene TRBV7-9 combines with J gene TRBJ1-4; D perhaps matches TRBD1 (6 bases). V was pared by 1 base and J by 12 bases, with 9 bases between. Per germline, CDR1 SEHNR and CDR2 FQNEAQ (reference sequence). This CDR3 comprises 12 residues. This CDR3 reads CASSLEDSQLFF. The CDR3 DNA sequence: TGTGCCAGCAGCTTAGAGGACAGCCAACTGTTTTTT.

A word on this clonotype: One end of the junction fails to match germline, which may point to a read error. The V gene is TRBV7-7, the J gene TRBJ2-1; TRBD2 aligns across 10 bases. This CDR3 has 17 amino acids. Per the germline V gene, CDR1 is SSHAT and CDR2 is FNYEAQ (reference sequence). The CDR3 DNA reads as TGTGCTAGCAGCTTAGTGCCGCTGAGCGGGAGGGCCGGTGAGCAGTTCTTC. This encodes CASSLVPLSGRAGEQFF.

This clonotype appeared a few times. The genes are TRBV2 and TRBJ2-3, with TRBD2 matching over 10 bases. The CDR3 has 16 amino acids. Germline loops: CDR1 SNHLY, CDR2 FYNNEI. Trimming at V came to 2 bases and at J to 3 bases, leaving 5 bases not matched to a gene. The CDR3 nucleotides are TGTGCCAGCAGTGAATCTAGCGGGGGCCTTACAGATACGCAGTATTTT. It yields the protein CASSESSGGLTDTQYF.

CDR3 nucleotides: TGCGCCAGCAGCCAAGATACTCCGGAGGACAGCACAGATACGCAGTATTTT. It specifies CASSQDTPEDSTDTQYF. The chain links TRBV4-3 to TRBJ2-3; D might be TRBD2 (5 bases). Germline V gene data show CDR1 as LGHNA and CDR2 as YSLEER. The length of the CDR3 is 17 residues. Trimming left V 0 bases short and J 0 bases short, with 13 bases between.

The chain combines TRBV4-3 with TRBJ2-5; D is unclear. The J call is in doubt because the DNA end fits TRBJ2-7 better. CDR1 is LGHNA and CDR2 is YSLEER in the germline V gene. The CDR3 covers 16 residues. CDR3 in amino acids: CASSQDRGFYSYEQYF. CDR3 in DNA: TGCGCCAGCAGCCAAGATCGCGGTTTCTACTCCTACGAGCAGTACTTC.

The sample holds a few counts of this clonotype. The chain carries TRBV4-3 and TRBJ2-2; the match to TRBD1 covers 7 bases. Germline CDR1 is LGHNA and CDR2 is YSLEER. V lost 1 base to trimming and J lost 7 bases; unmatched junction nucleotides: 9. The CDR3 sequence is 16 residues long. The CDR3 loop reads CASSQVQGQEGGELFF. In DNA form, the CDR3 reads TGCGCCAGCAGCCAAGTCCAAGGACAGGAAGGCGGGGAGCTGTTTTTT.

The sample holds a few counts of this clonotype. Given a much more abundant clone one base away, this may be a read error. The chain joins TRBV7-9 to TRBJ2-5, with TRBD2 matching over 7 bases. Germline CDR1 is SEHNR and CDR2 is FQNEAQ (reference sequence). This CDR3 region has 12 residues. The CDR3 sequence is CASSLSGETLYF. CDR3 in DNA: TGTGCCAGCAGCTTAAGCGGGGAGACCCTGTACTTC.

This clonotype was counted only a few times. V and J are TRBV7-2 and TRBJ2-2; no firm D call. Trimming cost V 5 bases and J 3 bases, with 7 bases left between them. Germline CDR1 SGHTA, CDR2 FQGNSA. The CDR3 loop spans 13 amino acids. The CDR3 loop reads CASSPGYTGELFF. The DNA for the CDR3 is TGTGCCAGCAGCCCTGGATACACCGGGGAGCTGTTTTTT.